This record covers a single TCR beta chain. TCRdb's copy holds only in-frame clones and misses some; the assay was immunoSEQ multiplex PCR. In the table there are more than 200,000 clones, around 84% of which are singletons. These data come from a study of blood T cell repertoires in COVID-19. With 4 bases clipped from V and 12 bases from J, the junction kept 12 bases outside the gene matches. The V gene's germline CDR1 is SGDLS and CDR2 YYNGEE. The length of the CDR3 is 14 residues. The sequenced sample was peripheral blood. The sequence derives from a woman aged 40-49 years who had recovered from COVID-19. The chain couples TRBV9 to TRBJ2-1; 8 bases align to TRBD2. CDR3 region: CASSPNLGLVGQFF. CDR3 DNA sequence: TGTGCCAGCAGCCCTAACCTGGGACTAGTCGGGCAGTTCTTC.